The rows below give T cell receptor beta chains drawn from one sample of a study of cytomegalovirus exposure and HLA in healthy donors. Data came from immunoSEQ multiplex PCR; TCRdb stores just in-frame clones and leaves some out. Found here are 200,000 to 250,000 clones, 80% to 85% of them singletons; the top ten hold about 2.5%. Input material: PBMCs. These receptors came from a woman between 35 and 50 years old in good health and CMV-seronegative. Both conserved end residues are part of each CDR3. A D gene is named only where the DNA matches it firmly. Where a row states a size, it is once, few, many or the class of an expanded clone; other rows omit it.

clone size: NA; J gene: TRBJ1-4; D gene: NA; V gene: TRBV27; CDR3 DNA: TGTGCCAGCAGTCTATCCGGGTTGGAACTGTTTTTT; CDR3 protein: CASSLSGLELFF
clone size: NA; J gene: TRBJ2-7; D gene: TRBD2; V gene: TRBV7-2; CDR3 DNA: TGTGCCAGCAGCTTTAAGACTAGCGGGTCCAGTGGAACCTACGAGCAGTACTTC; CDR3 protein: CASSFKTSGSSGTYEQYF
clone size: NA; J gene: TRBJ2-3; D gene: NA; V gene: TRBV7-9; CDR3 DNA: TGTGCCAGCAGCTTCGGGATTTCCCGGGATGGCACAGATACGCAGTATTTT; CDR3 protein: CASSFGISRDGTDTQYF
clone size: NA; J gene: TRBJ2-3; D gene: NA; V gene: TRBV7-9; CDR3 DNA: TGTGCCAGCAGCCAAATAGCTACTCCGATAGTTACGCAGTATTTT; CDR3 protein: CASSQIATPIVTQYF
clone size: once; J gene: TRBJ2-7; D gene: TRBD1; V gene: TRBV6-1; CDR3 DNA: TGTGCCAGCAGAACCGGGACAGCAAAAACCGAGCAGTACTTC; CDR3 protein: CASRTGTAKTEQYF
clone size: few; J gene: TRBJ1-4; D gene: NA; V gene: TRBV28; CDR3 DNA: TGTGCCAGCAGACGCGGTGGTTTCGGAACTAATGAAAAACTGTTTTTT; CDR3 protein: CASRRGGFGTNEKLFF
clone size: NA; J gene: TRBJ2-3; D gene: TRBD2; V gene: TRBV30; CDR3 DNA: TGTGCCTGGACGGGGGGGAGCACAGATACGCAGTATTTT; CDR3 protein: CAWTGGSTDTQYF
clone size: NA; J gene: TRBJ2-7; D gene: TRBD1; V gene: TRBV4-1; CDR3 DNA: TGCGCCAGCAGCCAAGATACAGGGACAGCCTATTACGAGCAGTACTTC; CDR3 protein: CASSQDTGTAYYEQYF
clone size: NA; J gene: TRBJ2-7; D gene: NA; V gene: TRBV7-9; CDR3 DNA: TGTGCCAGCAGCTTAGCGCTTGGACAGCGATCCTACGAGCAGTACTTC; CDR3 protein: CASSLALGQRSYEQYF
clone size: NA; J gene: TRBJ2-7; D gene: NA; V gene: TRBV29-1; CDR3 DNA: TGCAGCGTTATAGGACAGTCCTACGAGCAGTACTTC; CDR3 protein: CSVIGQSYEQYF
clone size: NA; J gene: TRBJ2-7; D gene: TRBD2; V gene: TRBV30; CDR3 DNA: TGTGCCTGCTCCGGGACTAGCGGGATCTATAGTAACGAGCAGTACTTC; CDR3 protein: CACSGTSGIYSNEQYF
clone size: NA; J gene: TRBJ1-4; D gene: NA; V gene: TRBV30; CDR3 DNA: TGTGCCTGGGCGGGACCGCTAACTAATGAAAAACTGTTTTTT; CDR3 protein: CAWAGPLTNEKLFF
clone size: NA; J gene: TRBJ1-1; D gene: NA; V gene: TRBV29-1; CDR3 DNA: TGCAGCGTGGACGGGGTGGACACTGAAGCTTTCTTT; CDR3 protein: CSVDGVDTEAFF
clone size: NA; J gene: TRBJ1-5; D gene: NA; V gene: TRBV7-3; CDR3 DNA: TGTGCCAGCAGCCCCGGGGTAGCGCTGGGCAATCAGCCCCAGCATTTT; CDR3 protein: CASSPGVALGNQPQHF
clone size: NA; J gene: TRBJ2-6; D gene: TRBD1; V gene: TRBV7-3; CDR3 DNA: TGTGCCAGCAGCTTAGGGACAGGGGTCGCCAACGTCCTGACTTTC; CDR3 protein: CASSLGTGVANVLTF
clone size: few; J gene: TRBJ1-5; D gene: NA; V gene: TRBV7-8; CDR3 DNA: TGTGCCAGCAGCACGACGGCAGGAACTCAGCCCCAGCATTTT; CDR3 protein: CASSTTAGTQPQHF
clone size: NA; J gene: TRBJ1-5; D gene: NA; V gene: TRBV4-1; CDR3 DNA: TGCGCCAGCAGCCAAGGACAGGTCTTGGGGCCCCAGCATTTT; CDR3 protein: CASSQGQVLGPQHF
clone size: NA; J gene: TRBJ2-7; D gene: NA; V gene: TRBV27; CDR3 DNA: TGTGCCAGCAGTCCGTCGACAGGCTTGAGCTCCTACGAGCAGTACTTC; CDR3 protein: CASSPSTGLSSYEQYF
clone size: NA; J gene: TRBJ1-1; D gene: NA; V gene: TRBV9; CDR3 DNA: TGTGCCAGCAGCGAGCCCCCTCAGGGGCCCTTTGACACTGAAGCTTTCTTT; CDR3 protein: CASSEPPQGPFDTEAFF
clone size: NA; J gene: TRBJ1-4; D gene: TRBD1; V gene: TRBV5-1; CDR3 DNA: TGCGCCAGCAGCTCGGGACAGGACCTAACTAATGAAAAACTGTTTTTT; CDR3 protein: CASSSGQDLTNEKLFF
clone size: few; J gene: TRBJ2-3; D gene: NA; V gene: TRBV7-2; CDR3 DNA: TGTGCCAGCAGCCGACTAGACACAGATACGCAGTATTTT; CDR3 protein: CASSRLDTDTQYF
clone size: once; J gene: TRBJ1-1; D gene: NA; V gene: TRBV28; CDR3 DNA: TGTGCCAGCAGTTTGGTGGGGCTAGGGACTGAAGCTTTCTTT; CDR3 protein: CASSLVGLGTEAFF
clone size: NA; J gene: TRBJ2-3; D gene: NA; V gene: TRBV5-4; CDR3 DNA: TGTGCCAGCAGCTTGGAAGGTTGGCGGCCAGATACGCAGTATTTT; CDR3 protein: CASSLEGWRPDTQYF
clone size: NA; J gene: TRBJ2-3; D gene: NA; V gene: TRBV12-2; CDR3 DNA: TGTGCAAGTCGCCTCAGGTTGCCGGGGGTCCGCACAGATACGCAGTATTTT; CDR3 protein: CASRLRLPGVRTDTQYF
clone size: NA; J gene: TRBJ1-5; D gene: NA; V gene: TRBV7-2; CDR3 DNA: TGTGCCAGCAGCTTAGGTCAAGCCATATTAAATCAGCCCCAGCATTTT; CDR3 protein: CASSLGQAILNQPQHF
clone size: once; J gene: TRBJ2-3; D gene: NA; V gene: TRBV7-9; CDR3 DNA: TGTGCCAGCAGCCCAAGGAGGGACGTAGACACAGATACGCAGTATTTT; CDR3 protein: CASSPRRDVDTDTQYF
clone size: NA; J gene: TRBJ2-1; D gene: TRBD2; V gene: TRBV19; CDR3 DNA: TGTGCCAGTAGTATAGGAGGTCTAGCGGGCTACAATGAGCAGTTCTTC; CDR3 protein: CASSIGGLAGYNEQFF
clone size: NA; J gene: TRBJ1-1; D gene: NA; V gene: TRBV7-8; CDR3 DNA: TGTGCCAGCAGCTCGAGTTTGAACACTGAAGCTTTCTTT; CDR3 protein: CASSSSLNTEAFF